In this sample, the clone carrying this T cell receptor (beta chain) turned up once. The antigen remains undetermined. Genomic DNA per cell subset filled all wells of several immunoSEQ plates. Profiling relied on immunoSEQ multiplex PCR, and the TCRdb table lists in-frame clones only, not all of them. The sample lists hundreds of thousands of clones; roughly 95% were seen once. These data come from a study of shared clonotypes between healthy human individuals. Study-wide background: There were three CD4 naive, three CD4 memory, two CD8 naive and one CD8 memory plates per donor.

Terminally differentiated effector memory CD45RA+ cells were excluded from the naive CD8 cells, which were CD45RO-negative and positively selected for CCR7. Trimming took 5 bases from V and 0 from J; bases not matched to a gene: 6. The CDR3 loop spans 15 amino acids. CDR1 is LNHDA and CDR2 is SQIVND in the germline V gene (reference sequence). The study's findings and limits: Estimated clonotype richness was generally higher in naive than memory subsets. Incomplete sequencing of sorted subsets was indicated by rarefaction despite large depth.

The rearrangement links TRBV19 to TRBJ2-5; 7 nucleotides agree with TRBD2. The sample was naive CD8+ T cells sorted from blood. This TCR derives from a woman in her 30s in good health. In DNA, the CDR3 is TGTGCCAGTAGTGACAGCGGGACGTACCAAGAGACCCAGTACTTC. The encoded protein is CASSDSGTYQETQYF.